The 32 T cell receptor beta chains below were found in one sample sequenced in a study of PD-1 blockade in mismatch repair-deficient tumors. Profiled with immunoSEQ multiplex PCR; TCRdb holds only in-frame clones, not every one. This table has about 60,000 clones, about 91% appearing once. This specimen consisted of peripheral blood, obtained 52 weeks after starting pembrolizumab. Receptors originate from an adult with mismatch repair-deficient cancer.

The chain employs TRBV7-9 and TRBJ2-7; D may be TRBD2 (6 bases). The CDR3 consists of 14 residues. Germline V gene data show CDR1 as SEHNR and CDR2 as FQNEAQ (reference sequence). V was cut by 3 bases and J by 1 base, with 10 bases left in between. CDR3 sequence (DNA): TGTGCCAGCAGCTTGGGTGGGGGGTCCTACGAGCAGTACTTC. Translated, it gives CASSLGGGSYEQYF.

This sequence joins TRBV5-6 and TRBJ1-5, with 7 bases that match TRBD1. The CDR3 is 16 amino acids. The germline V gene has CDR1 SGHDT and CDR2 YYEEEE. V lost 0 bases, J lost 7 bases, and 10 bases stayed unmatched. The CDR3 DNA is TGTGCCAGCAGCTTGGCAGGTGGGACAGATGCGCAGCCCCAGCATTTT. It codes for CASSLAGGTDAQPQHF.

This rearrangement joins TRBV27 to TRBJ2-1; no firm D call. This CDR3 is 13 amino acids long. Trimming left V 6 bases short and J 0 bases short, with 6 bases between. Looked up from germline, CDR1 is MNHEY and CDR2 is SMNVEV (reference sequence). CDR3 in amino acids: CASSAVSYNEQFF. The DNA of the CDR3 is TGTGCCAGCAGCGCCGTCTCCTACAATGAGCAGTTCTTC.

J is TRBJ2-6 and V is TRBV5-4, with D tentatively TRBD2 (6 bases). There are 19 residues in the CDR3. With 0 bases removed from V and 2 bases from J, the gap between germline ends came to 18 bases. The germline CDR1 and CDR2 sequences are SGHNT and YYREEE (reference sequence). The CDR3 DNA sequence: TGTGCCAGCAGCTTGGGATTTTCGGGGGTTCCTGCTGGGGCCAACGTCCTGACTTTC. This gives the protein CASSLGFSGVPAGANVLTF.

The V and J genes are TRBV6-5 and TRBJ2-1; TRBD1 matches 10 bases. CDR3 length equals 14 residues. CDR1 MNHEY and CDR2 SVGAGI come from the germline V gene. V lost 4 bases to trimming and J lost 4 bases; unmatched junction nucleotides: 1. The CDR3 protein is CASSWGQGYNEQFF. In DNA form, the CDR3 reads TGTGCCAGCAGTTGGGGACAGGGGTACAATGAGCAGTTCTTC.

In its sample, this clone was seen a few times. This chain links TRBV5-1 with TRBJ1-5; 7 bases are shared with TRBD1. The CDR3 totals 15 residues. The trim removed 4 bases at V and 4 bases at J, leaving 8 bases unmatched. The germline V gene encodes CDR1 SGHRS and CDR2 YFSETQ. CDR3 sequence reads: CASSNTGEPNQPQHF. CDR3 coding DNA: TGCGCCAGCAGCAATACAGGGGAGCCAAATCAGCCCCAGCATTTT.

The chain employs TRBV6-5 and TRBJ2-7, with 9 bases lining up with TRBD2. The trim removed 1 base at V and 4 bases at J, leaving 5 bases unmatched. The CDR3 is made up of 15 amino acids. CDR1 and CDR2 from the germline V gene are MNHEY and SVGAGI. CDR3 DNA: TGTGCCAGCAGTTACTGGAGTAGCGGGAGTTACGAGCAGTACTTC. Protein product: CASSYWSSGSYEQYF.

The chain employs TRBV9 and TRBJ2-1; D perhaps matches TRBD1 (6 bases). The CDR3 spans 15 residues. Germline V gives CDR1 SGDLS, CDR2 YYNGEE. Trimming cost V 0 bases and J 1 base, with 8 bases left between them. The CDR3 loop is CASSVEGDSYNEQFF. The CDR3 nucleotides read TGTGCCAGCAGCGTAGAGGGGGATTCCTACAATGAGCAGTTCTTC.

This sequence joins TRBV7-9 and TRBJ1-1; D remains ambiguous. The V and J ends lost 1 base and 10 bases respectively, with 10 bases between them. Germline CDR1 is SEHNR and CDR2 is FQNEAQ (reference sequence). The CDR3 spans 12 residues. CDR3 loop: CASSLGQAGAFF. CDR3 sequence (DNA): TGTGCCAGCAGCTTAGGGCAGGCGGGAGCTTTCTTT. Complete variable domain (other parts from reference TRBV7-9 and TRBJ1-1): DTGVSQNPRHKITKRGQNVTFRCDPISEHNRLYWYRQTLGQGPEFLTYFQNEAQLEKSRLLSDRFSAERPKGSFSTLEIQRTEQGDSAMYLCASSLGQAGAFFGQGTRLTVV.

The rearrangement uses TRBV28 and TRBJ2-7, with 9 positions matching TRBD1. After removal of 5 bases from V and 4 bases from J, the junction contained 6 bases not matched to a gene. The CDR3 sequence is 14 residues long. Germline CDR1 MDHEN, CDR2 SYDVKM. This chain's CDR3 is CASSLPGQGYEQYF. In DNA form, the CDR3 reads TGTGCCAGCAGTCTTCCGGGACAGGGTTACGAGCAGTACTTC.

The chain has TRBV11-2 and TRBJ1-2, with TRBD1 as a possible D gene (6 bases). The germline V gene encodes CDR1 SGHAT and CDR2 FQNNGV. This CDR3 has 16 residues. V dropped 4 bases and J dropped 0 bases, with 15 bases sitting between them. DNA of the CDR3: TGTGCCAGCAGCTCCGACCGGGGGGCGGCTAACTATGGCTACACCTTC. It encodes CASSSDRGAANYGYTF.

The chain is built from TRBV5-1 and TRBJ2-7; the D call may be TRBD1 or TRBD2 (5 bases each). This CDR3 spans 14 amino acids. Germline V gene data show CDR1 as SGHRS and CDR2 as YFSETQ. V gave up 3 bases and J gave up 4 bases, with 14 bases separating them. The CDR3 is CASSWGGDLYEQYF. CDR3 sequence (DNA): TGCGCCAGCAGCTGGGGTGGGGACCTTTACGAGCAGTACTTC. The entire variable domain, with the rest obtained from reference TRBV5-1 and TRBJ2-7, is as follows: KAGVTQTPRYLIKTRGQQVTLSCSPISGHRSVSWYQQTPGQGLQFLFEYFSETQRNKGNFPGRFSGRQFSNSRSEMNVSTLELGDSALYLCASSWGGDLYEQYFGPGTRLTVT.

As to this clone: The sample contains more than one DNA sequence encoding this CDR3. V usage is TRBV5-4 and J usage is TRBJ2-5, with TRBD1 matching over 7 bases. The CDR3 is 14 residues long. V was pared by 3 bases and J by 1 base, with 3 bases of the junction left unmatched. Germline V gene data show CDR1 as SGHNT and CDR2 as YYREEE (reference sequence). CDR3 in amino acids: CASSSGGTQETQYF. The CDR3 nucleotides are TGTGCCAGCAGCTCAGGGGGAACCCAAGAGACCCAGTACTTC.

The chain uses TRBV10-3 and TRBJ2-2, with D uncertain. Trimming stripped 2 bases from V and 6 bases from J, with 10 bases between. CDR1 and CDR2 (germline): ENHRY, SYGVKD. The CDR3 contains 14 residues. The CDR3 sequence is CAISEPVYPGELFF. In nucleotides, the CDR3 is TGTGCCATCAGTGAGCCGGTTTACCCCGGGGAGCTGTTTTTT.

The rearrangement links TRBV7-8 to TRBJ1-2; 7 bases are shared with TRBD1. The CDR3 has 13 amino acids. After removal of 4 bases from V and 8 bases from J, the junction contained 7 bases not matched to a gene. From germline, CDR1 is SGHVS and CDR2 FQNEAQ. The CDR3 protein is CASSYDRASGYTF. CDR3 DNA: TGTGCCAGCAGCTACGACAGGGCGTCCGGCTACACCTTC. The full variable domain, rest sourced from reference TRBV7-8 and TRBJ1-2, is GAGVSQSPRYKVAKRGQDVALRCDPISGHVSLFWYQQALGQGPEFLTYFQNEAQLDKSGLPSDRFFAERPEGSVSTLKIQRTQQEDSAVYLCASSYDRASGYTFGSGTRLTVV.

The CDR3 loop reads CASTGGGGPTGELFF. The CDR3 DNA is TGCGCCAGCACCGGGGGAGGGGGCCCCACCGGGGAGCTGTTTTTT. The J gene is TRBJ2-2, the V gene TRBV5-1; D possibly uses TRBD1 or TRBD2 (7 bases each). Germline loops: CDR1 SGHRS, CDR2 YFSETQ. The CDR3 totals 15 residues. The V end lost 6 bases, the J end lost 4 bases, and 16 bases lay between the germline ends.

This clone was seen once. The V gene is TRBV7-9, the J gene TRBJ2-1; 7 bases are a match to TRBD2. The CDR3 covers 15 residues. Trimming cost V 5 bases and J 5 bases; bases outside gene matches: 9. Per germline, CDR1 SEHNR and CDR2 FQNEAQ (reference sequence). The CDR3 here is CASSEVGGKNNEQFF. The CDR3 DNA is TGTGCCAGCAGCGAGGTGGGAGGGAAGAACAATGAGCAGTTCTTC.

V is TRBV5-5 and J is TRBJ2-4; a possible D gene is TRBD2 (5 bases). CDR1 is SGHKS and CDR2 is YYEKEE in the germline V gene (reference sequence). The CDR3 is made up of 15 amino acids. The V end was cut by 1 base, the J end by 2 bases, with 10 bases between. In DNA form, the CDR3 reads TGTGCCAGCAGCTTGAATTCGGGGACCAAAAACATTCAGTACTTC. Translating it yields CASSLNSGTKNIQYF. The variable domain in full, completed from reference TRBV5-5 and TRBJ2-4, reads DAGVTQSPTHLIKTRGQQVTLRCSPISGHKSVSWYQQVLGQGPQFIFQYYEKEERGRGNFPDRFSARQFPNYSSELNVNALLLGDSALYLCASSLNSGTKNIQYFGAGTRLSVL.

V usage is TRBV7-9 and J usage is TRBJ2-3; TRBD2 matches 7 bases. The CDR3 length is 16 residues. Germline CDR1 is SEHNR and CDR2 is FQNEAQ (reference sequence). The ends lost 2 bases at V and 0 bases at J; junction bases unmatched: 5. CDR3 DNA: TGTGCCAGCAGCTTATCAGCTAGCGGTAGCACAGATACGCAGTATTTT. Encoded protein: CASSLSASGSTDTQYF.

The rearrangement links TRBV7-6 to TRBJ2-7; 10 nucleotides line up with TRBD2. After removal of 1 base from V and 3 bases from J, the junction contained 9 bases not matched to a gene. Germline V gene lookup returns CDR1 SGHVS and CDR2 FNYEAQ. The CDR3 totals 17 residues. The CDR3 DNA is TGTGCCAGCAGCTTAGGGACTAGCGGCTTAGGGTACTACGAGCAGTACTTC. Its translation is CASSLGTSGLGYYEQYF.

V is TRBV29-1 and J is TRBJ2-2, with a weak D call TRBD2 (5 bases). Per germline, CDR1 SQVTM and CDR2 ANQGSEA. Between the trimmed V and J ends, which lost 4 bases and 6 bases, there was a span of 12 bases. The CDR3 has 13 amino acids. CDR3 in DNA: TGCAGCGTTGGTACTAGTGACGCCGGGGAGCTGTTTTTT. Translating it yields CSVGTSDAGELFF.

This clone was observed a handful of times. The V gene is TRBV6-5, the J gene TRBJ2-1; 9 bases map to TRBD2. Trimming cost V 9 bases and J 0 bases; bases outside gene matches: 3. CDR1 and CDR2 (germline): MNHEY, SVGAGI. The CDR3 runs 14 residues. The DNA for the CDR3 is TGTGCCAGTCGTAGCGGGAGCTCCTACAATGAGCAGTTCTTC. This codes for CASRSGSSYNEQFF.

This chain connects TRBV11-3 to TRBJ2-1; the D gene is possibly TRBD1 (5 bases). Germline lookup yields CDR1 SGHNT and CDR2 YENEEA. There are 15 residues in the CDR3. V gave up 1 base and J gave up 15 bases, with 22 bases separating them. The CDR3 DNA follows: TGTGCCAGCAGCTTAGGGGGCTTAGGGGATCGGCGGCCGTTCTTC. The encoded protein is CASSLGGLGDRRPFF.

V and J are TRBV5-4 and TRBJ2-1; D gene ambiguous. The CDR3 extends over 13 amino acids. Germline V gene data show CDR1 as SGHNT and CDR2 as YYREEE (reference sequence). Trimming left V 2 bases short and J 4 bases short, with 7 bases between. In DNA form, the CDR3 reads TGTGCCAGCAGCTTTGGAGAGTACAATGAGCAGTTCTTC. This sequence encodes CASSFGEYNEQFF. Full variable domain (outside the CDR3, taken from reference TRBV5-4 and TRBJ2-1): ETGVTQSPTHLIKTRGQQVTLRCSSQSGHNTVSWYQQALGQGPQFIFQYYREEENGRGNFPPRFSGLQFPNYSSELNVNALELDDSALYLCASSFGEYNEQFFGPGTRLTVL.

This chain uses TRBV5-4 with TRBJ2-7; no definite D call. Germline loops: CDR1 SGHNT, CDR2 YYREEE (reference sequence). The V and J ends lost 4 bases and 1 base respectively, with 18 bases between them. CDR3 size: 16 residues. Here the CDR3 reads CASSQEAHAGSYEQYF. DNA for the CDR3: TGTGCCAGCAGCCAAGAGGCCCACGCCGGATCCTACGAGCAGTACTTC.

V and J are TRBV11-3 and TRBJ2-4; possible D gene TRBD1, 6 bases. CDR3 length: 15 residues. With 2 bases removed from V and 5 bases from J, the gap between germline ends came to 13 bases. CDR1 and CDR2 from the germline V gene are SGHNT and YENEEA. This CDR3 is CASSLREGDQNIQYF. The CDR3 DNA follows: TGTGCCAGCAGCTTACGTGAGGGGGATCAAAACATTCAGTACTTC. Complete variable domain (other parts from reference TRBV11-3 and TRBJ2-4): EAGVVQSPRYKIIEKKQPVAFWCNPISGHNTLYWYLQNLGQGPELLIRYENEEAVDDSQLPKDRFSAERLKGVDSTLKIQPAELGDSAVYLCASSLREGDQNIQYFGAGTRLSVL.

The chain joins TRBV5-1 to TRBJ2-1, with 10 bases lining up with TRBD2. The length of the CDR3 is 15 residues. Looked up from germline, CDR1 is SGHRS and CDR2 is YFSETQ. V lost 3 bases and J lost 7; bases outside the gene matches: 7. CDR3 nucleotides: TGCGCCAGCAGCTCGACTAGCGGGCTACAGAATGAGCAGTTCTTC. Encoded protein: CASSSTSGLQNEQFF.

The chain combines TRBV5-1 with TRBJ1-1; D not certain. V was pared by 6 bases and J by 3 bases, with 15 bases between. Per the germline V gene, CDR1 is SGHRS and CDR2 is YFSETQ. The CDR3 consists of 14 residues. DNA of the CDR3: TGCGCCAGCAAGATTAGAGTTAAGGACACTGAAGCTTTCTTT. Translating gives CASKIRVKDTEAFF.

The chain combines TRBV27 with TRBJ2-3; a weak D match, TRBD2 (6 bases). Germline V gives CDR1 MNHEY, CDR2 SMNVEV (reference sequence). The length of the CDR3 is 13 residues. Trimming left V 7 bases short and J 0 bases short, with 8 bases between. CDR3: CASTGLSTDTQYF. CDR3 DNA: TGTGCCAGCACGGGACTTAGCACAGATACGCAGTATTTT.

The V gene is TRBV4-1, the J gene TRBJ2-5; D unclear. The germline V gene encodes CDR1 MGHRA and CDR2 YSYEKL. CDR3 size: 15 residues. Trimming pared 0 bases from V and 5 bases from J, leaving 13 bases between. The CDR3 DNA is TGCGCCAGCAGCCAAGAAGTTCCGGGCCGGGAGACCCAGTACTTC. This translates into CASSQEVPGRETQYF.

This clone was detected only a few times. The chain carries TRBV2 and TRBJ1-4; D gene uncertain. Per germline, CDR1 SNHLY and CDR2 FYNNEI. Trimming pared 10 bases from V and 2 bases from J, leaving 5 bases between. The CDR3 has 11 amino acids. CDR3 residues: CATTTNEKLFF. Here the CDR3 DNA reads TGTGCCACCACGACTAATGAAAAACTGTTTTTT.

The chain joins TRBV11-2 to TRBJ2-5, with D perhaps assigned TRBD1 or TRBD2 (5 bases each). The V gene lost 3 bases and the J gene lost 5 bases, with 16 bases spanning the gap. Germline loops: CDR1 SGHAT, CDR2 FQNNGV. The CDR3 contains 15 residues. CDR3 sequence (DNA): TGTGCCAGCAGCTTTGGCCGGGGCGTTTGGGAGACCCAGTACTTC. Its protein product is CASSFGRGVWETQYF.